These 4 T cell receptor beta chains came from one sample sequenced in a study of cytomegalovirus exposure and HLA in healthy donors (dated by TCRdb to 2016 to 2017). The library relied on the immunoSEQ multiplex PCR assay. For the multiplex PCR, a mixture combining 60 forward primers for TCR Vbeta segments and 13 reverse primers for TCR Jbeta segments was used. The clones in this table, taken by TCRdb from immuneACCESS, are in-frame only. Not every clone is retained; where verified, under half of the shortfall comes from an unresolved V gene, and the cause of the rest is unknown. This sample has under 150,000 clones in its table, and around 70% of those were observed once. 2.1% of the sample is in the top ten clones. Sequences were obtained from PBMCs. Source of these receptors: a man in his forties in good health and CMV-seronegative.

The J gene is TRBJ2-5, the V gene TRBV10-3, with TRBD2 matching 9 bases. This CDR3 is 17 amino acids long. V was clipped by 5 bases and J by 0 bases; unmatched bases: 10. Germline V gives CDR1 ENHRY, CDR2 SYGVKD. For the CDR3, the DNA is TGTGCCATCAGTATATCCAAAGCGGGGGGACACCAAGAGACCCAGTACTTC. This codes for CAISISKAGGHQETQYF.

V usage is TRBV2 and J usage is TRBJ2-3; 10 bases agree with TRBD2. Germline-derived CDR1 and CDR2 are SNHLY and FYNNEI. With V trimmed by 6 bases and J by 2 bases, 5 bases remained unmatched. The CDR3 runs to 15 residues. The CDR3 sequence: CASSLLAGHTDTQYF. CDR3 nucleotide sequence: TGTGCCAGCAGCTTACTAGCGGGGCACACAGATACGCAGTATTTT.

The DNA of the CDR3 is TGTGCCAGCAGTTCCCCCGGGGGGCCCTACGAGCAGTACTTC. Its protein product is CASSSPGGPYEQYF. The chain uses TRBV6-5 and TRBJ2-7, with D perhaps TRBD2 (7 bases). Germline V gives CDR1 MNHEY, CDR2 SVGAGI. The CDR3 consists of 14 residues. V lost 4 bases to trimming and J lost 2 bases, with 12 bases between them.

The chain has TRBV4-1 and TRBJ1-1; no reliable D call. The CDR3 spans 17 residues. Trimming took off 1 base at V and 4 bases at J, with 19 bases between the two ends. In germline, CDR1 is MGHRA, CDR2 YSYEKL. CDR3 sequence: CASSQVTTRGRSTEAFF. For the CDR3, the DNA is TGCGCCAGCAGCCAAGTCACAACAAGAGGGAGAAGCACTGAAGCTTTCTTT.